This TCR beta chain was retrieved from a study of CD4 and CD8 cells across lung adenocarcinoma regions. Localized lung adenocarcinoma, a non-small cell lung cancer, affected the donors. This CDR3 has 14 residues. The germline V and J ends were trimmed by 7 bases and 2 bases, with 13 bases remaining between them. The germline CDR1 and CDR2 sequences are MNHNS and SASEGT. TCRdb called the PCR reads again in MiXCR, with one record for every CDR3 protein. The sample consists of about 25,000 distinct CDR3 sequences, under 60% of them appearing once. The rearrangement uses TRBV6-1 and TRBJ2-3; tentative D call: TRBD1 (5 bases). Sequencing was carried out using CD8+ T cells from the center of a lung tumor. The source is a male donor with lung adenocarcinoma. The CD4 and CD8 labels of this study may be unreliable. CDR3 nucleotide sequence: TGTGCCAGCACGAAGGGGTGGGACACAGATACGCAGTATTTT. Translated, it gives CASTKGWDTDTQYF.